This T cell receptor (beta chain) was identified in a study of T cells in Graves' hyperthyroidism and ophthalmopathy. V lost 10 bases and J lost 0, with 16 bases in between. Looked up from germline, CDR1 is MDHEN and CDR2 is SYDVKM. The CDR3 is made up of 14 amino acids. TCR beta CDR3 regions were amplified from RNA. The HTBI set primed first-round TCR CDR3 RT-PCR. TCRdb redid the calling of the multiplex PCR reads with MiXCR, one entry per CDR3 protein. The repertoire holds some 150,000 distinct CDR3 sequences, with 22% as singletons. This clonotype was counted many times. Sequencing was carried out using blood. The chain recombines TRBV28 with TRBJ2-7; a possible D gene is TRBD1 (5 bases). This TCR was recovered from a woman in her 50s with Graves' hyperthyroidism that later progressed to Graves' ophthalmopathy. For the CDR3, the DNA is TGTGCCACCCATAAAACAGGTCGCTCCTACGAGCAGTACTTC. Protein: CATHKTGRSYEQYF.